The rows below give T cell receptor beta chains drawn from one sample of a study of T cell responses to AZD1222 COVID-19 vaccine. Repertoires were generated with immunoSEQ multiplex PCR, while TCRdb's copy carries only in-frame clones and drops some. The sample holds over 100,000 clones, approximately 88% seen once. The specimen was peripheral blood, collected on day 0 of AZD1222 vaccination. The receptor set was obtained from an adult in good health. CDR3s include the opening cysteine and the closing phenylalanine or tryptophan. D genes are given only for firm matches. Some rows mark clone size as missing; the rest say once, few, many or name a class of expanded clone.

d_call: .
v_call: TRBV18
clone_size: .
j_call: TRBJ1-2
cdr3_aa: CASSPREYGYTF
cdr3_nt: TGTGCCAGCTCACCACGGGAGTATGGCTACACCTTC

d_call: TRBD2
v_call: TRBV12-5
clone_size: .
j_call: TRBJ2-3
cdr3_aa: CASGSWTSGEQYF
cdr3_nt: TGTGCTAGTGGTTCCTGGACTAGCGGGGAGCAGTATTTT

d_call: .
v_call: TRBV4-1
clone_size: .
j_call: TRBJ1-5
cdr3_aa: CASSQDTGNHQPQHF
cdr3_nt: TGCGCCAGCAGCCAAGATACCGGCAATCATCAGCCCCAGCATTTT

d_call: .
v_call: TRBV7-3
clone_size: .
j_call: TRBJ1-1
cdr3_aa: CASSMGANGDTEAFF
cdr3_nt: TGTGCCAGCAGCATGGGGGCCAATGGGGACACTGAAGCTTTCTTT

d_call: TRBD2
v_call: TRBV19
clone_size: once
j_call: TRBJ2-5
cdr3_aa: CASSTPTSGVFETQYF
cdr3_nt: TGTGCCAGTAGTACGCCGACTAGCGGGGTCTTTGAGACCCAGTACTTC

d_call: .
v_call: TRBV4-3
clone_size: .
j_call: TRBJ2-1
cdr3_aa: CASSQGSRGGEQFF
cdr3_nt: TGCGCCAGCAGCCAAGGTTCTCGAGGGGGTGAGCAGTTCTTC

d_call: TRBD2
v_call: TRBV18
clone_size: .
j_call: TRBJ2-3
cdr3_aa: CASSPRSGGGTDTQYF
cdr3_nt: TGTGCCAGCTCACCACGGAGCGGGGGGGGTACAGATACGCAGTATTTT

d_call: .
v_call: TRBV5-8
clone_size: few
j_call: TRBJ1-1
cdr3_aa: CASSRGGVTEAFF
cdr3_nt: TGTGCCAGCAGCAGAGGGGGGGTCACTGAAGCTTTCTTT

d_call: .
v_call: TRBV5-5
clone_size: .
j_call: TRBJ1-3
cdr3_aa: CASSLGWENTIYF
cdr3_nt: TGTGCCAGCAGCTTGGGTTGGGAAAACACCATATATTTT

d_call: TRBD1
v_call: TRBV4-3
clone_size: few
j_call: TRBJ1-2
cdr3_aa: CASSPGQGVTWYGYTF
cdr3_nt: TGCGCCAGCAGCCCGGGACAGGGGGTTACTTGGTATGGCTACACCTTC

d_call: .
v_call: TRBV14
clone_size: .
j_call: TRBJ1-1
cdr3_aa: CASSQGRGQGTEAFF
cdr3_nt: TGTGCCAGCAGCCAAGGACGGGGGCAGGGCACTGAAGCTTTCTTT

d_call: TRBD1
v_call: TRBV5-1
clone_size: .
j_call: TRBJ2-2
cdr3_aa: CASTRQGASGELFF
cdr3_nt: TGCGCCAGCACAAGACAGGGGGCGAGCGGGGAGCTGTTTTTT

d_call: .
v_call: TRBV24-1
clone_size: .
j_call: TRBJ1-2
cdr3_aa: CATSEGNNYGYTF
cdr3_nt: TGTGCCACCAGTGAGGGGAATAACTATGGCTACACCTTC

d_call: .
v_call: TRBV19
clone_size: .
j_call: TRBJ1-1
cdr3_aa: CASSIWAEAFF
cdr3_nt: TGTGCCAGTAGTATTTGGGCAGAAGCTTTCTTT

d_call: .
v_call: TRBV6-2/TRBV6-3
clone_size: .
j_call: TRBJ1-1
cdr3_aa: CASSRGPRTEAFF
cdr3_nt: TGTGCCAGCAGCCGGGGACCGAGAACTGAAGCTTTCTTT

d_call: .
v_call: TRBV3-1/TRBV3-2
clone_size: .
j_call: TRBJ1-1
cdr3_aa: CASSPGPHLEAFF
cdr3_nt: TGTGCCAGCAGCCCTGGACCGCACCTTGAAGCTTTCTTT

d_call: .
v_call: TRBV11-3
clone_size: .
j_call: TRBJ2-1
cdr3_aa: CASSLAPGWNEQFF
cdr3_nt: TGTGCCAGCAGCTTAGCTCCAGGCTGGAATGAGCAGTTCTTC

d_call: TRBD2
v_call: TRBV7-3
clone_size: .
j_call: TRBJ2-5
cdr3_aa: CASSPSARAGDQRTQYF
cdr3_nt: TGTGCCAGCAGCCCGTCCGCGAGAGCGGGGGACCAAAGGACCCAGTACTTC

d_call: .
v_call: TRBV27
clone_size: once
j_call: TRBJ2-7
cdr3_aa: CASSKTGASYEQYF
cdr3_nt: TGTGCCAGCAGTAAGACGGGGGCCTCGTACGAGCAGTACTTC

d_call: .
v_call: TRBV7-8
clone_size: few
j_call: TRBJ1-5
cdr3_aa: CASSLGDPGDNQPQHF
cdr3_nt: TGTGCCAGCAGCTTAGGGGACCCAGGGGACAATCAGCCCCAGCATTTT

d_call: .
v_call: TRBV5-1
clone_size: .
j_call: TRBJ2-3
cdr3_aa: CASSTGQQDTQYF
cdr3_nt: TGCGCCAGCAGCACGGGGCAACAGGATACGCAGTATTTT

d_call: .
v_call: TRBV6-5
clone_size: .
j_call: TRBJ2-6
cdr3_aa: CASSNFHGANVLTF
cdr3_nt: TGTGCCAGCAGCAATTTTCACGGGGCCAACGTCCTGACTTTC

d_call: TRBD1
v_call: TRBV6-2/TRBV6-3
clone_size: .
j_call: TRBJ1-2
cdr3_aa: CASSQDYRGGYTF
cdr3_nt: TGTGCCAGCAGTCAAGATTACAGGGGAGGCTACACCTTC

d_call: .
v_call: TRBV5-1
clone_size: few
j_call: TRBJ1-1
cdr3_aa: CASSRDTMNTEAFF
cdr3_nt: TGCGCCAGCAGCCGGGACACAATGAACACTGAAGCTTTCTTT

d_call: .
v_call: TRBV11-1
clone_size: .
j_call: TRBJ1-4
cdr3_aa: CASSRDYQNEKLFF
cdr3_nt: TGTGCCAGCAGCCGGGACTATCAAAATGAAAAACTGTTTTTT

d_call: .
v_call: TRBV29-1
clone_size: few
j_call: TRBJ2-5
cdr3_aa: CSVTVGETQYF
cdr3_nt: TGCAGCGTTACAGTCGGGGAGACCCAGTACTTC

d_call: .
v_call: TRBV18
clone_size: .
j_call: TRBJ1-2
cdr3_aa: CASSPPAGNGYTF
cdr3_nt: TGTGCCAGCTCACCTCCCGCGGGTAATGGCTACACCTTC

d_call: .
v_call: TRBV12-3/TRBV12-4
clone_size: .
j_call: TRBJ1-2
cdr3_aa: CASSKQVNYGYTF
cdr3_nt: TGTGCCAGCAGCAAGCAGGTTAACTATGGCTACACCTTC

d_call: TRBD1
v_call: TRBV5-1
clone_size: .
j_call: TRBJ2-7
cdr3_aa: CASSLARGQGAYEQYF
cdr3_nt: TGCGCCAGCAGCTTGGCCCGGGGACAGGGGGCCTACGAGCAGTACTTC

d_call: .
v_call: TRBV29-1
clone_size: .
j_call: TRBJ1-2
cdr3_aa: CSITGSYGYTF
cdr3_nt: TGCAGCATTACAGGGAGCTATGGCTACACCTTC

d_call: .
v_call: TRBV24-1
clone_size: .
j_call: TRBJ1-2
cdr3_aa: CATSGGAEDGYTF
cdr3_nt: TGTGCCACCAGTGGGGGCGCCGAGGATGGCTACACCTTC

d_call: .
v_call: TRBV2
clone_size: few
j_call: TRBJ2-3
cdr3_aa: CASSEGTDTQYF
cdr3_nt: TGTGCCAGCAGTGAAGGGACAGATACGCAGTATTTT

d_call: TRBD1
v_call: TRBV4-2
clone_size: .
j_call: TRBJ1-6
cdr3_aa: CASSQGQGAGASPLHF
cdr3_nt: TGTGCCAGCAGCCAAGGCCAGGGGGCCGGCGCGTCACCCCTCCACTTT

d_call: .
v_call: TRBV27
clone_size: many
j_call: TRBJ1-2
cdr3_aa: CASSFHWDPLGYGYTF
cdr3_nt: TGTGCCAGCAGTTTTCATTGGGACCCCTTAGGCTATGGCTACACCTTC

d_call: .
v_call: TRBV2
clone_size: .
j_call: TRBJ2-7
cdr3_aa: CASSEPLRYEQYF
cdr3_nt: TGTGCCAGCAGTGAACCCCTAAGGTACGAGCAGTACTTC

d_call: .
v_call: TRBV4-2
clone_size: .
j_call: TRBJ1-4
cdr3_aa: CASSQDFGRQANEKLFF
cdr3_nt: TGTGCCAGCAGCCAAGATTTCGGGAGACAGGCTAATGAAAAACTGTTTTTT

d_call: .
v_call: TRBV18
clone_size: .
j_call: TRBJ2-1
cdr3_aa: CASSPGGSSYNEQFF
cdr3_nt: TGTGCCAGCTCACCAGGGGGGAGCTCCTACAATGAGCAGTTCTTC

d_call: .
v_call: TRBV3-1/TRBV3-2
clone_size: .
j_call: TRBJ1-1
cdr3_aa: CASSPLEGVTEAFF
cdr3_nt: TGTGCCAGCAGCCCTCTCGAGGGAGTCACTGAAGCTTTCTTT

d_call: .
v_call: TRBV27
clone_size: .
j_call: TRBJ1-1
cdr3_aa: CASSLIGGMNTEAFF
cdr3_nt: TGTGCCAGCAGTTTAATCGGGGGCATGAACACTGAAGCTTTCTTT

d_call: .
v_call: TRBV29-1
clone_size: .
j_call: TRBJ1-4
cdr3_aa: CSVEYGGVPEKLFF
cdr3_nt: TGCAGCGTTGAATATGGGGGCGTTCCTGAAAAACTGTTTTTT

d_call: TRBD1
v_call: TRBV4-2
clone_size: once
j_call: TRBJ2-7
cdr3_aa: CASSWQGARNEQYF
cdr3_nt: TGTGCCAGCAGCTGGCAGGGGGCTAGAAACGAGCAGTACTTC

d_call: .
v_call: TRBV11-2
clone_size: .
j_call: TRBJ2-7
cdr3_aa: CASSPLRWERSYEQYF
cdr3_nt: TGTGCCAGCAGCCCCCTCCGGTGGGAAAGGTCCTACGAGCAGTACTTC

d_call: TRBD2
v_call: TRBV15
clone_size: once
j_call: TRBJ2-3
cdr3_aa: CATQLAGGPDTQYF
cdr3_nt: TGTGCCACACAACTAGCGGGGGGGCCCGATACGCAGTATTTT

d_call: .
v_call: TRBV19
clone_size: .
j_call: TRBJ1-1
cdr3_aa: CASRRLGGGMNTEAFF
cdr3_nt: TGTGCCAGTAGACGCCTTGGAGGGGGAATGAACACTGAAGCTTTCTTT

d_call: .
v_call: TRBV4-3
clone_size: .
j_call: TRBJ2-3
cdr3_aa: CASSQDRATGRTDTQYF
cdr3_nt: TGCGCCAGCAGCCAAGACCGTGCGACAGGGAGGACAGATACGCAGTATTTT

d_call: .
v_call: TRBV7-9
clone_size: .
j_call: TRBJ2-3
cdr3_aa: CASSLGSGEDTQYF
cdr3_nt: TGTGCCAGCAGCTTAGGATCGGGGGAGGATACGCAGTATTTT

d_call: .
v_call: TRBV6-5
clone_size: once
j_call: TRBJ1-1
cdr3_aa: CASSYGGANTEAFF
cdr3_nt: TGTGCCAGCAGTTACGGGGGTGCGAACACTGAAGCTTTCTTT

d_call: .
v_call: TRBV7-2
clone_size: .
j_call: TRBJ1-5
cdr3_aa: CASSLGTSFLRNSNQPQHF
cdr3_nt: TGTGCCAGCAGCTTAGGGACTTCTTTTCTAAGGAATAGTAATCAGCCCCAGCATTTT

d_call: TRBD1
v_call: TRBV7-8
clone_size: .
j_call: TRBJ1-1
cdr3_aa: CASSLYDRGLSGTEAFF
cdr3_nt: TGTGCCAGCAGCTTATACGACAGGGGTTTATCGGGCACTGAAGCTTTCTTT

d_call: .
v_call: TRBV21-1
clone_size: .
j_call: TRBJ1-5
cdr3_aa: CASSTGTESNQPQHF
cdr3_nt: TGTGCCAGCAGCACTGGGACGGAGAGCAATCAGCCCCAGCATTTT

d_call: TRBD1
v_call: TRBV18
clone_size: .
j_call: TRBJ1-5
cdr3_aa: CASSPLGQGTQPQHF
cdr3_nt: TGTGCCAGCTCACCACTCGGACAGGGCACTCAGCCCCAGCATTTT

d_call: TRBD1
v_call: TRBV12-3/TRBV12-4
clone_size: .
j_call: TRBJ1-2
cdr3_aa: CASSWPGGRIF
cdr3_nt: TGTGCCAGCAGTTGGCCAGGGGGGAGGATCTTC

d_call: TRBD1
v_call: TRBV19
clone_size: .
j_call: TRBJ1-5
cdr3_aa: CASSRDRVNQPQHF
cdr3_nt: TGTGCCAGTAGCAGGGACAGGGTGAATCAGCCCCAGCATTTT

d_call: .
v_call: TRBV3-1/TRBV3-2
clone_size: .
j_call: TRBJ1-4
cdr3_aa: CASSQLAGYPTNEKLFF
cdr3_nt: TGTGCCAGCAGCCAATTGGCAGGGTACCCAACTAATGAAAAACTGTTTTTT

d_call: .
v_call: TRBV5-1
clone_size: .
j_call: TRBJ2-5
cdr3_aa: CASSKRETQYF
cdr3_nt: TGCGCCAGCAGTAAGCGCGAGACCCAGTACTTC